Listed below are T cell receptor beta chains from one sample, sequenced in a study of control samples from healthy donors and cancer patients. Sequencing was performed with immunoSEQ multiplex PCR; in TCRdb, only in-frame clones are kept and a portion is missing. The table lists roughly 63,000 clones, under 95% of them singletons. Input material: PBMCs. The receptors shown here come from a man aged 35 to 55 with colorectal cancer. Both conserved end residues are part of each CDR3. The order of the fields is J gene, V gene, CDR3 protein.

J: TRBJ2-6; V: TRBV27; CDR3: CASSFDSPRSTRSGANVLTF
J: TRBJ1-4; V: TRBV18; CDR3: CASSREEFEKLFF
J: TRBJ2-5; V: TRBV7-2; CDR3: CASSRQGRETQYF
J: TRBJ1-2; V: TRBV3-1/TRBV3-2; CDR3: CASSQGQGRVGGYTF
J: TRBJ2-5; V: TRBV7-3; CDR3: CASSVSGGDQETQYF
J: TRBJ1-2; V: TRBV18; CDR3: CASSSPEGWRGYTF
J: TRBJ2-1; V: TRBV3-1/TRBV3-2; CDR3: CASSQRQGMGNEQFF
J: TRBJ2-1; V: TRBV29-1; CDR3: CSVGIEQLNEQFF
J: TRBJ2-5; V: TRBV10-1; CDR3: CASNNRFQETQYF
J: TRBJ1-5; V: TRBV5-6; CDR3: CASSRGTGGRDQPQHF
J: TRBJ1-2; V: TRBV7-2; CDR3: CASSLEQRGRGGYTF
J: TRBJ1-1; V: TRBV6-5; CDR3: CASSNSLTGNTEAFF